A single sample gave rise to the 13 T cell receptor beta chains below, sequenced in a study of Tregs in tolerant kidney transplant recipients. Here immunoSEQ multiplex PCR was the method, and the copy in TCRdb shows in-frame clones only, minus some. The sample spans 50,000 to 65,000 clones; the ten largest clones claim about 0.83%. Here the sequenced sample was CD4+ T cells from blood, taken before the transplant. The receptors originated from a human donor who received a combined kidney and bone marrow transplant.

Comments on this clone: The DNA ends 3 residues before the CDR3 does, and the rest of the CDR3 is filled in from the germline J gene. The V and J genes are TRBV7-2 and TRBJ1-2, with D uncertain. Germline CDR1 SGHTA, CDR2 FQGNSA. The CDR3 spans 13 residues. Trimming left V 5 bases short and J 3 bases short, with 10 bases between. The covered CDR3 bases are TGTGCCAGCAGCCCCGACCGGGACTATGGC. This codes for CASSPDRDYG. The full CDR3 protein is CASSPDRDYGYTF.

About this clone itself: The CDR3 extends 3 residues past the end of the read, so its final part is completed from the germline J gene. The gene calls are TRBV6-2 or TRBV6-3 and TRBJ1-5; 8 positions match TRBD1. V trimming: 5 bases; J trimming: 6 bases; junction bases outside the gene matches: 12. CDR1 is MNHEY and CDR2 is SVGEGT in the germline V gene. The CDR3 has 16 amino acids. CDR3 DNA, as far as it was read: TGTGCCAGCAGTAAGCGGACAGGGCTTAGAGGTCAGCCC. Translation: CASSKRTGLRGQP. Given in full, the CDR3 is CASSKRTGLRGQPQHF.

As to this clone: The read is 3 residues too short to cover the CDR3 end, so that end is filled in from the germline J gene. The chain employs TRBV20-1 and TRBJ1-2, with 8 bases identical to TRBD1. Germline CDR1 DFQATT, CDR2 SNEGSKA (reference sequence). The CDR3 has 15 residues. The V and J ends lost 6 bases and 2 bases, in that order; junction bases with no gene match: 11. The CDR3 reads CSAVDRANLNYGYTF. The part of the CDR3 DNA that was read is TGCAGTGCAGTGGACAGGGCGAACCTCAACTATGGC.

Comments on this clone: Read data end 3 residues before the CDR3 end; the end is taken from the germline J gene. V gene TRBV6-2 or TRBV6-3 combines with J gene TRBJ2-1, with TRBD1 identical over 11 bases. Per germline, CDR1 MNHEY and CDR2 SVGEGT. The CDR3 is 15 amino acids. Trimming took 5 bases from V and 7 from J; bases not matched to a gene: 7. CDR3 DNA (partial): TGTGCCAGCAGTGGGACGGGACAGGGGGAGAATGAG. It specifies CASSGTGQGENE. The full CDR3 is CASSGTGQGENEQFF.

Points on this clone: With the read ending 3 residues before the CDR3 end, the germline J gene is used to fill in that end. The V gene is TRBV19, the J gene TRBJ2-1; 8 positions match TRBD2. The trim removed 5 bases at V and 0 bases at J, leaving 6 bases unmatched. Germline V CDR1 and CDR2: LNHDA, SQIVND (reference sequence). The CDR3 contains 16 residues. The CDR3 loop reads CASSFGSGGSYNEQFF. The part of the CDR3 DNA that was read is TGTGCCAGTAGTTTCGGCAGCGGGGGCTCCTACAATGAG. The full variable domain, in which reference TRBV19 and TRBJ2-1 provide the parts outside the CDR3, is DGGITQSPKYLFRKEGQNVTLSCEQNLNHDAMYWYRQDPGQGLRLIYYSQIVNDFQKGDIAEGYSVSREKKESFPLTVTSAQKNPTAFYLCASSFGSGGSYNEQFFGPGTRLTVL.

Details on this clone: The read comes to an end 3 residues before the CDR3 does, leaving the germline J gene to fill in the end. V and J are TRBV7-9 and TRBJ1-1, with D possibly being TRBD1 (6 bases). V was clipped by 1 base and J by 7 bases, with 16 bases between them. From germline, CDR1 is SEHNR and CDR2 FQNEAQ (reference sequence). The CDR3 sequence is 15 residues long. The CDR3 protein is CASSLGGGQSIEAFF. The part of the CDR3 DNA that was read is TGTGCCAGCAGCTTAGGGGGAGGACAGTCGATTGAA.

Note on this clone: The read terminates 3 residues ahead of where the CDR3 ends, so the germline J gene completes it. The chain is built from TRBV20-1 and TRBJ1-2; D is perhaps TRBD1 (5 bases). V was pared by 1 base and J by 4 bases, with 10 bases between. CDR3 length equals 13 residues. In germline, CDR1 is DFQATT, CDR2 SNEGSKA (reference sequence). The CDR3 bases that were read are TGCAGTGCTAGAGTGCAGGGTACCTATGGC. It specifies CSARVQGTYG. The CDR3 reads in full as CSARVQGTYGYTF.

Comment on this clone: The CDR3 extends 3 residues past the end of the read, so its final part is completed from the germline J gene. This rearrangement joins TRBV20-1 to TRBJ2-2; perhaps TRBD2 as D (6 bases). Trimming pared 0 bases from V and 3 bases from J, leaving 11 bases between. CDR1 and CDR2 from the germline V gene are DFQATT and SNEGSKA (reference sequence). This CDR3 region has 15 residues. The CDR3 bases that were read are TGCAGTGCTAGAGATTGGGGGGTGGACACCGGGGAG. This sequence encodes CSARDWGVDTGE. The whole CDR3 protein reads CSARDWGVDTGELFF.

A note on this clone: The DNA ends 3 residues before the CDR3 does, and the rest of the CDR3 is filled in from the germline J gene. The chain joins TRBV2 to TRBJ1-1, with 7 nucleotides matching TRBD1. CDR1 is SNHLY, CDR2 FYNNEI, per germline. Trimming at V came to 7 bases and at J to 0 bases, leaving 11 bases not matched to a gene. The CDR3 spans 16 residues. The sequenced part of the CDR3 DNA is TGTGCCAGCACTCTGGCAAAGGGACAGATGAACACTGAA. The encoded protein is CASTLAKGQMNTE. The whole CDR3 protein reads CASTLAKGQMNTEAFF.

In the case of this clone: The CDR3 is cut off 3 residues early in the read; its end comes from the germline J gene. The rearrangement uses TRBV5-6 and TRBJ1-4; 9 bases fit TRBD1. Germline V CDR1 and CDR2: SGHDT, YYEEEE. This CDR3 has 15 amino acids. After removal of 2 bases from V and 3 bases from J, the junction contained 2 bases not matched to a gene. The CDR3 sequence is CASSLQGAPNEKLFF. CDR3 DNA (partial): TGTGCCAGCAGCTTACAGGGGGCCCCTAATGAAAAA. Based on the CDR3 plus reference TRBV5-6 and TRBJ1-4, the full variable domain is DAGVTQSPTHLIKTRGQQVTLRCSPKSGHDTVSWYQQALGQGPQFIFQYYEEEERQRGNFPDRFSGHQFPNYSSELNVNALLLGDSALYLCASSLQGAPNEKLFFGSGTQLSVL.

Turning to this clone: The read comes to an end 3 residues before the CDR3 does, leaving the germline J gene to fill in the end. The genes are TRBV2 and TRBJ1-5; D is unclear. V was shortened by 7 bases and J by 0 bases, with 7 bases between the two germline ends. The germline CDR1 and CDR2 sequences are SNHLY and FYNNEI. The CDR3 is made up of 13 amino acids. CDR3 residues: CASTTISNQPQHF. CDR3 DNA (partial): TGTGCCAGCACAACAATTAGCAATCAGCCC.

As for this clone: With the read ending 3 residues before the CDR3 end, the germline J gene is used to fill in that end. The chain recombines TRBV7-6 with TRBJ1-4; 7 nucleotides align to TRBD1. The ends lost 3 bases at V and 7 bases at J; junction bases unmatched: 8. Per germline, CDR1 SGHVS and CDR2 FNYEAQ. The CDR3 sequence is 15 residues long. The CDR3 sequence: CASSFGSSGGEKLFF. The DNA read from the CDR3 is TGTGCCAGCAGCTTTGGGTCCTCAGGGGGTGAAAAA.

A word on this clone: The sequence runs out 3 residues before the end of the CDR3; the remainder is reconstructed from the germline J gene. The chain carries TRBV6-2 or TRBV6-3 and TRBJ2-7; TRBD2 matches at 13 bases. The CDR3 spans 16 residues. V lost 7 bases, J lost 3 bases, and 9 bases stayed unmatched. Germline loops: CDR1 MNHEY, CDR2 SVGEGT. CDR3 DNA (partial): TGTGCCAGCACCCTCCCGGGACTAGCGGGAAGCTACGAG. Protein sequence: CASTLPGLAGSYE. The whole CDR3 is CASTLPGLAGSYEQYF.